The rows below give T cell receptor beta chains drawn from one sample of a study of blood T cell repertoires in COVID-19. The method was immunoSEQ multiplex PCR; TCRdb's version includes in-frame clones alone and lacks a portion of them. This sample has 390,000 or so clones, with roughly four fifths found just once. The sequenced sample consisted of PBMCs or T cells enriched from blood (not recorded which). The source is a woman between 45 and 60 years old who had recovered from COVID-19. Both conserved end residues are part of each CDR3. A D gene is named only where the DNA matches it firmly. Clone size is not always given. Where it is, it says once, few, many or a class for expanded clones.

>TRBD1|-|TRBV18|TRBJ1-6
TGTGCCAGCTCACCGGGACAGCCCTCGGGTAATTCACCCCTCCACTTT
CASSPGQPSGNSPLHF
>-|-|TRBV2|TRBJ1-5
TGTGCCAGCAGTGAAGCGACGGGTCCTCAGCCCCAGCATTTT
CASSEATGPQPQHF
>-|-|TRBV28|TRBJ2-7
TGTGCCAGCAGTTTAATTACAGCCTACGAGCAGTACTTC
CASSLITAYEQYF
>-|-|TRBV7-9|TRBJ1-1
TGTGCCAGCAGCTTCTCTCCCGGTGAAAACACTGAAGCTTTCTTT
CASSFSPGENTEAFF
>-|-|TRBV5-1|TRBJ2-7
TGCGCCAGCAGCTTTTCGGGGACTTACGAGCAGTACTTC
CASSFSGTYEQYF
>TRBD2|-|TRBV27|TRBJ2-7
TGTGCCAGCTCTAGGACTAGCGGGAGGTACGAGCAGTACTTC
CASSRTSGRYEQYF
>TRBD1|-|TRBV4-2|TRBJ1-1
TGTGCCAGCAGCCAAGAGGGGGGGACAGGGAGGAATGAAGCTTTCTTT
CASSQEGGTGRNEAFF
>-|-|TRBV30|TRBJ1-1
TGTGCCTGGAGTGGGGACACCCCTGAAGCTTTCTTT
CAWSGDTPEAFF
>TRBD1|-|TRBV9|TRBJ1-6
TGTGCCAGCAGCGTCGACAGGGATCATTCACCCCTCCACTTT
CASSVDRDHSPLHF
>TRBD1|-|TRBV6-6|TRBJ1-3
TGTGCCAGCAGGCTGACAGGGGGAAACACCATATATTTT
CASRLTGGNTIYF
>-|-|TRBV2|TRBJ2-5
TGTGCCACAGCCGGACTAGAGACCCAGTACTTC
CATAGLETQYF
>TRBD1|-|TRBV6-5|TRBJ1-4
TGTGCCAGCAGTCAGACAGGGATTAATGAAAAACTGTTTTTT
CASSQTGINEKLFF
>TRBD1|-|TRBV5-4|TRBJ1-2
TGTGCCAGCAGCGCCGGGACAGAAAACTATGGCTACACCTTC
CASSAGTENYGYTF
>-|few|TRBV5-4|TRBJ2-2
TGTGCCAGCAGTCCGGGGGGCGGGAAAGGGACCGGGGAGCTGTTTTTT
CASSPGGGKGTGELFF
>TRBD1|-|TRBV19|TRBJ2-7
TGTGCCAGTAGTCCTGGGACAGGGTTCTACGAGCAGTACTTC
CASSPGTGFYEQYF
>-|-|TRBV11-2|TRBJ2-7
TGTGCCAGCACCCAGGAGGTGGGGACCTACGAGCAGTACTTC
CASTQEVGTYEQYF
>TRBD2|once|TRBV6-5|TRBJ2-7
TGTGCCAGCAGTCCTAGCGGGCCCTACGAGCAGTACTTC
CASSPSGPYEQYF
>TRBD1|-|TRBV5-6|TRBJ2-7
TGTGCCAGCAGTCCGGACAGGGTGACCTCCTACGAGCAGTACTTC
CASSPDRVTSYEQYF
>TRBD2|-|TRBV7-2|TRBJ2-7
TGTGCCAGCAGCTTCACCCCCGCGGGAGCTTACGAGCAGTACTTC
CASSFTPAGAYEQYF
>-|-|TRBV6-5|TRBJ1-1
TGTGCCAGCAGTTACGAAGCGGGTTCTGAAGCTTTCTTT
CASSYEAGSEAFF
>-|once|TRBV10-3|TRBJ1-1
TGTGCCATCAGTGCAACACAGGGTGTCACTGAAGCTTTCTTT
CAISATQGVTEAFF
>TRBD2|-|TRBV3-1/TRBV3-2|TRBJ2-3
TGTGCCAGCAGCCAATTCAGCGGGGGCCCAGATACGCAGTATTTT
CASSQFSGGPDTQYF
>-|-|TRBV11-1|TRBJ2-5
TGTGCCAGCAACAGGCGAGGAGAGACCCAGTACTTC
CASNRRGETQYF
>TRBD2|-|TRBV19|TRBJ2-3
TGTGCCAGTAGATTATACGGCGGACTAGCGGCCACAGATACGCAGTATTTT
CASRLYGGLAATDTQYF
>-|-|TRBV2|TRBJ1-1
TGTGCCAGCAGCAAAGGGCCGGGACAAGGGGTGAACACTGAAGCTTTCTTT
CASSKGPGQGVNTEAFF
>-|-|TRBV21-1|TRBJ1-2
TGTGCCAGCAGCAAAGCCGGACAGGGGGGCTATGGCTACACCTTC
CASSKAGQGGYGYTF
>TRBD2|-|TRBV4-2|TRBJ2-7
TGTGCCAGCAGCCAAGATAAAGCCAGCGGGGAGCCCTACGAGCAGTACTTC
CASSQDKASGEPYEQYF
>-|-|TRBV6-5|TRBJ2-7
TGTGCCAGCAGTTACGCCGCCGGGGGCGAGCAGTACTTC
CASSYAAGGEQYF
>-|-|TRBV7-8|TRBJ1-3
TGTGCCAGCAGCTTAGCGTCGTCCCTCTTAGACTCCCTCTCTGGAAACACCATATATTTT
CASSLASSLLDSLSGNTIYF
>-|-|TRBV3-1/TRBV3-2|TRBJ2-7
TGTGCCAGCAGCCAAGGAGCATACGAGCAGTACTTC
CASSQGAYEQYF
>-|-|TRBV3-1/TRBV3-2|TRBJ1-3
TGTGCCAGCAGCCAAGCGGGGAGCGGGGATGGAAACACCATATATTTT
CASSQAGSGDGNTIYF
>-|-|TRBV3-1/TRBV3-2|TRBJ1-1
TGTGCCAGCAGCCAAGCTACCGGGGCTGAAGCTTTCTTT
CASSQATGAEAFF
>-|once|TRBV27|TRBJ1-2
TGTGCCAGCAGCCCACAGGGTCGTCTTGGCTACACCTTC
CASSPQGRLGYTF
>-|-|TRBV5-1|TRBJ2-1
TGCGCCAGCAGCTTGGGCGGGAAACCCTCCTACAATGAGCAGTTCTTC
CASSLGGKPSYNEQFF
>-|-|TRBV5-1|TRBJ1-2
TGCGCCAGCAGCATACAGGGCTTCCGGGGCTACACCTTC
CASSIQGFRGYTF
>-|-|TRBV3-1/TRBV3-2|TRBJ1-5
TGTGCCAGCAGCCAGGCAAGGAAACGTAACCAGGCCAACGCTCAGCCCCAGCATTTT
CASSQARKRNQANAQPQHF
>TRBD2|-|TRBV12-5|TRBJ2-1
TGTGCTAGTGGTTTAGCCCCGGGACTAGCGGGGGGACACAATGAGCAGTTCTTC
CASGLAPGLAGGHNEQFF
>-|-|TRBV30|TRBJ1-2
TGTGCCTGGAGTGGAGGCAGGGTATCCGTTGGCTACACCTTC
CAWSGGRVSVGYTF
>TRBD1|-|TRBV18|TRBJ2-2
TGTGCCAGCTCCTCCAGCGTCCCGGGACAGGGTGGAAGGCTGTTTTTT
CASSSSVPGQGGRLFF
>-|-|TRBV5-1|TRBJ1-5
TGCGCCAGCAGCTTGTTGGGGGAGGTTAATCAGCCCCAGCATTTT
CASSLLGEVNQPQHF
>TRBD1|-|TRBV3-1/TRBV3-2|TRBJ1-2
TGTGCCAGCAGCCGAAAGACAGGGGAGGGCTACACCTTC
CASSRKTGEGYTF
>-|-|TRBV10-3|TRBJ1-1
TGTGCCATCAGTGAGGCAGGGTTCACTGAAGCTTTCTTT
CAISEAGFTEAFF
>-|-|TRBV11-3|TRBJ2-1
TGTGCCAGCAGGGGGGCTGGGGGCTACAATGAGCAGTTCTTC
CASRGAGGYNEQFF
>-|-|TRBV2|TRBJ2-7
TGTGCCAGCACCCAGCCGGGAAGCTCCTACGAGCAGTACTTC
CASTQPGSSYEQYF
>-|once|TRBV19|TRBJ1-2
TGTGCCAGTAGTACCGCCGGGACACCTTCCTATGGCTACACCTTC
CASSTAGTPSYGYTF
>TRBD2|-|TRBV29-1|TRBJ2-7
TGCAGCGTTTCCGCGGGAGGGCCCACCTACGAGCAGTACTTC
CSVSAGGPTYEQYF
>-|once|TRBV4-1|TRBJ1-5
TGCGCCAGCAGCCAAGCGGGGGGGTACAATCAGCCCCAGCATTTT
CASSQAGGYNQPQHF
>-|-|TRBV6-5|TRBJ1-1
TGTGCCAGCAGCTTGGCCGTAACAACCACTGAAGCTTTCTTT
CASSLAVTTTEAFF
>-|-|TRBV5-1|TRBJ2-2
TGCGCCAGCAGCTTGGCGGTGCAGGCCGGGGAGCTGTTTTTT
CASSLAVQAGELFF
>TRBD2|-|TRBV6-6|TRBJ2-5
TGTGCCTCCGGGACTATCCCCTCCCTTTATCAAGAGACCCAGTACTTC
CASGTIPSLYQETQYF
>-|-|TRBV5-3|TRBJ1-5
TGTGCCAGAAGCAGGGAGGGGGAGGGATCCAATCAGCCCCAGCATTTT
CARSREGEGSNQPQHF
>TRBD2|-|TRBV7-2|TRBJ2-3
TGTGCCAGCAGCTTAATAGGGCGGGGGGGCACAGATACGCAGTATTTT
CASSLIGRGGTDTQYF
>-|once|TRBV29-1|TRBJ2-5
TGCAGCGTTGAGGGGGGTCCTTACCAAGAGACCCAGTACTTC
CSVEGGPYQETQYF
>-|-|TRBV7-3|TRBJ1-1
TGTGCCAGCAGCTCACAGATGAACACTGAAGCTTTCTTT
CASSSQMNTEAFF
>-|-|TRBV12-3/TRBV12-4|TRBJ1-1
TGTGCCAGCTCGGGGAACACTGAAGCTTTCTTT
CASSGNTEAFF
>TRBD2|few|TRBV7-3|TRBJ2-7
TGTGCCAGCAGCTTAGGGGTTCGATGGGGGACTACAAACTACGAGCAGTACTTC
CASSLGVRWGTTNYEQYF
>-|-|TRBV7-9|TRBJ1-1
TGTGCCAGCAGCCAATTGCCGACAGGCGACCCTGAAGCTTTCTTT
CASSQLPTGDPEAFF
>-|-|TRBV6-1|TRBJ1-2
TGTGCCAGCAGTGAAGCATTCGGGGGGGGTGGCTACACCTTC
CASSEAFGGGGYTF
>-|-|TRBV11-3|TRBJ1-1
TGTGCCAGCAGCTTAACTACAGGGTTGAACACTGAAGCTTTCTTT
CASSLTTGLNTEAFF
>TRBD2|-|TRBV7-3|TRBJ2-1
TGTGCCAGCAGCTTAAGCGGGGGGGCCACGAATGAGCAGTTCTTC
CASSLSGGATNEQFF